The 7 T cell receptor beta chains below were found in one sample sequenced in a study of T cell clones after liver transplantation. Profiling relied on immunoSEQ multiplex PCR, and the TCRdb table lists in-frame clones only, not all of them. Of some 70,000 clones in the sample, about 88% are singletons; the top ten hold roughly 2.7%. The specimen was CD4+ T cells from blood, collected before liver transplant. The receptors come from a human donor who received a liver transplant.

The chain combines TRBV6-1 with TRBJ1-4; 7 bases map to TRBD1. The CDR3 has 15 amino acids. CDR1 MNHNS and CDR2 SASEGT come from the germline V gene. The trim removed 4 bases at V and 6 bases at J, leaving 8 bases unmatched. As DNA, the CDR3 is TGTGCCAGCAGTGTCGCGGGACAGTTCGATGAAAAACTGTTTTTT. Translating it yields CASSVAGQFDEKLFF.

This clone was seen a few times. This chain links TRBV2 with TRBJ2-4, with D unresolved. CDR3 length equals 14 residues. The germline V gene has CDR1 SNHLY and CDR2 FYNNEI. V gave up 1 base and J gave up 1 base, with 5 bases separating them. CDR3 in amino acids: CASSEEAAKNIQYF. In DNA, the CDR3 is TGTGCCAGCAGTGAAGAGGCGGCCAAAAACATTCAGTACTTC. Combining the CDR3 with reference TRBV2 and TRBJ2-4 gives the whole variable domain EPEVTQTPSHQVTQMGQEVILRCVPISNHLYFYWYRQILGQKVEFLVSFYNNEISEKSEIFDDQFSVERPDGSNFTLKIRSTKLEDSAMYFCASSEEAAKNIQYFGAGTRLSVL.

The J gene is TRBJ2-1, the V gene TRBV2; 11 nucleotides agree with TRBD2. The CDR3 extends over 16 amino acids. Germline CDR1 reads SNHLY; CDR2 reads FYNNEI. Losses at the gene ends were 6 bases for V and 7 bases for J; bases not matched to a gene: 11. CDR3 amino acids: CASRPGLADVMNEQFF. In DNA form, the CDR3 reads TGTGCCAGCAGGCCGGGACTAGCGGACGTAATGAATGAGCAGTTCTTC.

The J gene is TRBJ2-5, the V gene TRBV7-7; no firm D call. V lost 1 base and J lost 5, with 8 bases in between. Per the germline V gene, CDR1 is SSHAT and CDR2 is FNYEAQ (reference sequence). The CDR3 spans 13 residues. The CDR3: CASSLVGRETQYF. In nucleotides, the CDR3 is TGTGCCAGCAGCTTAGTGGGTAGGGAGACCCAGTACTTC.

This clone has a handful of counts. The chain employs TRBV6-5 and TRBJ2-2; TRBD2 is a possible D gene (6 bases). Germline V gives CDR1 MNHEY, CDR2 SVGAGI. V dropped 6 bases and J dropped 7 bases, with 18 bases sitting between them. CDR3 size: 15 residues. CDR3 region: CASSLGLPAGGELFF. CDR3 bases: TGTGCCAGCAGCTTGGGACTCCCGGCCGGCGGGGAGCTGTTTTTT.

The chain has TRBV19 and TRBJ2-4; 9 nucleotides agree with TRBD2. Trimming took 7 bases from V and 7 from J; bases not matched to a gene: 8. Germline CDR1 LNHDA, CDR2 SQIVND (reference sequence). The CDR3 covers 14 residues. For the CDR3, the DNA is TGTGCCAGTACCCCGGGACTAGCTCTGAACATTCAGTACTTC. It specifies CASTPGLALNIQYF.

Here the CDR3 DNA reads TGTGCCAGCTCACGGGACAGCTTCAACGAAAGGGCCAACGTCCTGACTTTC. It specifies CASSRDSFNERANVLTF. The chain uses TRBV18 and TRBJ2-6; the match to TRBD1 covers 7 bases. CDR3 length equals 17 residues. V lost 4 bases, J lost 5 bases, and 11 bases stayed unmatched. Germline V gene sequence: CDR1 KGHSH, CDR2 LQKENI.